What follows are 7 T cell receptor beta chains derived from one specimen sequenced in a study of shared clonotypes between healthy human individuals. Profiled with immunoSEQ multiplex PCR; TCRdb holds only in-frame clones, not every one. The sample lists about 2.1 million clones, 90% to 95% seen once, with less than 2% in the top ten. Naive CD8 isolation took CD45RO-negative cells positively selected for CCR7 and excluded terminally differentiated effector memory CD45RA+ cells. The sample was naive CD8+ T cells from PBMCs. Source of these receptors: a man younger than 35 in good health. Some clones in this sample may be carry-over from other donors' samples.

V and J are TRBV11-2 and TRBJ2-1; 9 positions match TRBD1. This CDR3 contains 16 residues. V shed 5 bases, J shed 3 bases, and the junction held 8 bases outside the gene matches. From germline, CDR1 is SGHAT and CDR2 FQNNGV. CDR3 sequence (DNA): TGTGCCAGCAGCCGAGGACAGGGGCGACTCTACAATGAGCAGTTCTTC. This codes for CASSRGQGRLYNEQFF.

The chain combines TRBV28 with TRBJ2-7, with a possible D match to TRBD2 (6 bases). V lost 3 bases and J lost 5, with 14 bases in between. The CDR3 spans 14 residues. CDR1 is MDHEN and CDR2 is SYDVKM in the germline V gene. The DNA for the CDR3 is TGTGCCAGCAGTTTCGGAGGGGAGGTTAACGAGCAGTACTTC. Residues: CASSFGGEVNEQYF.

The CDR3 spells CASSQEGGTRSYEQYF. The CDR3 DNA reads TGTGCCAGCAGCCAAGAGGGAGGGACCCGCTCCTACGAGCAGTACTTC. The chain couples TRBV14 to TRBJ2-7, with 7 bases matching TRBD2. The CDR3 covers 16 residues. Per germline, CDR1 SGHDN and CDR2 FVKESK. V shed 0 bases and J 0 bases; nucleotides not matched to a gene: 5.

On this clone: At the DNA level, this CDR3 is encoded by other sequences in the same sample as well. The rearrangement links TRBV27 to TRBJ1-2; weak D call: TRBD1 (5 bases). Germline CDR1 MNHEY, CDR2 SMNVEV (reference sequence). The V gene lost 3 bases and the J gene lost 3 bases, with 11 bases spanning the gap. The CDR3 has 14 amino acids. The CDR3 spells CASSFTGADYGYTF. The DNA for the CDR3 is TGTGCCAGCAGTTTTACAGGAGCCGACTATGGCTACACCTTC.

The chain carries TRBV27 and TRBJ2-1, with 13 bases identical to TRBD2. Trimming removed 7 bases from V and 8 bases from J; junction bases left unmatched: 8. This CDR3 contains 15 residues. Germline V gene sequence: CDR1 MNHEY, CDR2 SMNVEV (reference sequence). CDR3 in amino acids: CASNPLAGGPYEQFF. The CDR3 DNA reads TGTGCCAGCAACCCACTAGCGGGAGGGCCCTATGAGCAGTTCTTC.

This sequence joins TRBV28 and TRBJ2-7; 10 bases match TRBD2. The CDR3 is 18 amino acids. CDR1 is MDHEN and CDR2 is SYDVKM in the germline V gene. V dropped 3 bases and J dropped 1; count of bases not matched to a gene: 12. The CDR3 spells CASSFSTSGISMSYEQYF. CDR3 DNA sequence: TGTGCCAGCAGTTTTTCAACTAGCGGGATCTCCATGTCCTACGAGCAGTACTTC.

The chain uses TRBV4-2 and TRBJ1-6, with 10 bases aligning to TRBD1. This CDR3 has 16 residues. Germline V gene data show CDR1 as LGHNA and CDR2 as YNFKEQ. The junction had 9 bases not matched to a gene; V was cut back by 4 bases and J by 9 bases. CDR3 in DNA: TGTGCCAGCAGCCCCAAATATCGGGACAGGGGTTCACCCCTCCACTTT. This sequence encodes CASSPKYRDRGSPLHF.